This T cell receptor beta chain was captured by sequencing in a study of blood T cell repertoires in COVID-19. For the study at large: COVID-19 samples from acute and convalescent phases originated in the United States, Italy and Spain. PBMCs, B-cell-depleted T cells, or T cells provided the cDNA or gDNA that made up the material.

Losses at the gene ends were 2 bases for V and 8 bases for J; bases not matched to a gene: 4. Germline V gene lookup returns CDR1 SGHNT and CDR2 YYREEE (reference sequence). The CDR3 sequence is 15 residues long. As originally analysed: For nucleated cells, counts were estimated from reference gene primer amplification. Libraries were prepared by immunoSEQ multiplex PCR; TCRdb keeps only in-frame clonotypes and omits some of them. V and J calls and clone size are as listed in that table; D and trimming were resolved from the DNA. The repertoire holds about 78,000 clones, with over 80% as singletons. The clonotype originates from a man aged 50-60 years with acute or convalescent COVID-19. This chain joins TRBV5-4 and TRBJ2-1, with 13 nucleotides matching TRBD2. What was sequenced was peripheral blood. In DNA, the CDR3 is TGTGCCAGCAGCTTCACTAGCGGGGGGGGCCATGAGCAGTTCTTC. Residues: CASSFTSGGGHEQFF.